These 30 T cell receptor beta chains were all obtained from the same sample, sequenced in a study of blood T cell repertoires in COVID-19. Here immunoSEQ multiplex PCR was the method, and the copy in TCRdb shows in-frame clones only, minus some. Altogether 150,000 or so clones are present, approximately 88% being singletons, with the ten largest covering approximately 13%. Sequenced sample: PBMCs or T cells enriched from blood (not recorded which). These receptors were taken from a woman aged 60-70 years who had recovered from COVID-19.

V usage is TRBV12-3 or TRBV12-4 and J usage is TRBJ2-5; D unclear. CDR3 length equals 13 residues. V dropped 2 bases and J dropped 5 bases, with 9 bases sitting between them. The CDR3 DNA follows: TGTGCCAGCAGTTTATGGGTCAGGGAGACCCAGTACTTC. This gives the protein CASSLWVRETQYF.

A remark on this clone: The same CDR3 is also encoded by other DNA sequences in this sample. The V gene is TRBV28, the J gene TRBJ1-2; weak D call: TRBD1 (6 bases). The CDR3 spans 13 residues. CDR1 and CDR2 from the germline V gene are MDHEN and SYDVKM. V gave up 6 bases and J gave up 4 bases, with 12 bases separating them. CDR3 nucleotide sequence: TGTGCCAGCAGCATTCAGGGGTTCTATGGCTACACCTTC. Its translation: CASSIQGFYGYTF.

V is TRBV6-1 and J is TRBJ1-1; tentatively, D is TRBD1 (5 bases). The CDR3 length is 14 residues. The germline V gene has CDR1 MNHNS and CDR2 SASEGT. V was clipped by 2 bases and J by 11 bases, with 18 bases between them. CDR3 sequence reads: CASSERVTGEGAFF. The CDR3 DNA is TGTGCCAGCAGTGAAAGGGTAACGGGGGAGGGGGCTTTCTTT.

The V gene is TRBV6-5, the J gene TRBJ1-3, with D maybe TRBD1 (5 bases). Germline V gene data show CDR1 as MNHEY and CDR2 as SVGAGI. V lost 5 bases to trimming and J lost 4 bases, with 15 bases between them. This CDR3 is 15 amino acids long. The CDR3 sequence is CASSPGTSRGNTIYF. As DNA, the CDR3 is TGTGCCAGCAGTCCCGGGACTTCTCGGGGAAACACCATATATTTT.

Regarding this clone: Within the sample, other DNA sequences also encode this same CDR3. The chain combines TRBV3-1 (or the pseudogene TRBV3-2) with TRBJ2-1, with 11 bases fitting TRBD2. CDR1 and CDR2 from the germline V gene are LGHDT and YNNKEL (reference sequence). J was trimmed by 4 bases and V by 4 bases; bases with no gene match: 0. CDR3 length equals 14 residues. CDR3 bases: TGTGCCAGCAGCCGGACTAGCGGGTACAATGAGCAGTTCTTC. Translation: CASSRTSGYNEQFF.

Note on this clone: Other DNA sequences of this sample code for an identical CDR3. The rearrangement joins TRBV5-1 to TRBJ2-5; 10 bases are a match to TRBD1. J was trimmed by 4 bases and V by 0 bases; bases with no gene match: 3. Germline CDR1 is SGHRS and CDR2 is YFSETQ. The length of the CDR3 is 15 residues. The CDR3 loop reads CASSLGDRGGETQYF. CDR3 nucleotides: TGCGCCAGCAGCTTGGGGGACAGGGGAGGAGAGACCCAGTACTTC.

This chain uses TRBV18 with TRBJ2-3; 10 bases map to TRBD1. The CDR3 extends over 14 amino acids. Germline CDR1 reads KGHSH; CDR2 reads LQKENI. The J segment lost 6 bases and the V segment lost 6 bases, leaving 6 bases of the junction unmatched. CDR3 in amino acids: CASSRDRGADTQYF. For the CDR3, the DNA is TGTGCCAGCTCCAGGGACAGGGGCGCCGATACGCAGTATTTT.

The chain uses TRBV28 and TRBJ1-1; D call uncertain. Germline CDR1 and CDR2: MDHEN and SYDVKM. The germline V and J ends were trimmed by 7 bases and 0 bases, with 3 bases remaining between them. The CDR3 length is 11 residues. The CDR3 nucleotides read TGTGCCAGCATAATGAACACTGAAGCTTTCTTT. It specifies CASIMNTEAFF. Full variable domain (rest looked up from reference TRBV28 and TRBJ1-1): DVKVTQSSRYLVKRTGEKVFLECVQDMDHENMFWYRQDPGLGLRLIYFSYDVKMKEKGDIPEGYSVSREKKERFSLILESASTNQTSMYLCASIMNTEAFFGQGTRLTVV.

The genes are TRBV7-3 and TRBJ2-2, with 12 bases lining up with TRBD1. In germline, CDR1 is SGHTA, CDR2 FQGTGA. This CDR3 spans 18 amino acids. The trim removed 1 base at V and 4 bases at J, leaving 7 bases unmatched. The CDR3 sequence is CASSLIGTGGAVTGELFF. Written as DNA, the CDR3 is TGTGCCAGCAGCTTAATTGGGACAGGGGGCGCGGTCACCGGGGAGCTGTTTTTT.

The rearrangement joins TRBV6-4 to TRBJ2-3; 8 nucleotides match TRBD2. This CDR3 is 15 amino acids long. The V gene end was trimmed by 4 bases and the J gene end by 0 bases; junction bases not matched to a gene: 3. CDR1 MRHNA and CDR2 SNTAGT come from the germline V gene. The CDR3 coding sequence is TGTGCCAGCAGTGTCCTAGCGGGTAGCACAGATACGCAGTATTTT. The encoded protein is CASSVLAGSTDTQYF.

This sequence joins TRBV5-3 and TRBJ2-4, with 8 bases identical to TRBD1. TRBV5-3 is recorded as an ORF, its role being uncertain. The CDR3 consists of 15 residues. V lost 3 bases to trimming and J lost 2 bases; unmatched junction nucleotides: 4. For the CDR3, the DNA is TGTGCCAGAAGCTCAGGGGGCTGGTCCAAAAACATTCAGTACTTC. Translating gives CARSSGGWSKNIQYF.

The chain combines TRBV6-5 with TRBJ1-3; no firm D call. The CDR3 runs to 14 residues. The germline V and J ends were trimmed by 0 bases and 0 bases, with 3 bases remaining between them. CDR1 and CDR2 from the germline V gene are MNHEY and SVGAGI. CDR3 residues: CASSYSYSGNTIYF. In DNA form, the CDR3 reads TGTGCCAGCAGTTACTCCTACTCTGGAAACACCATATATTTT.

The gene calls are TRBV7-9 and TRBJ2-2, with 10 bases lining up with TRBD2. Germline CDR1 and CDR2: SEHNR and FQNEAQ (reference sequence). The CDR3 is 15 amino acids. V lost 4 bases to trimming and J lost 8 bases; unmatched junction nucleotides: 7. The CDR3 DNA follows: TGTGCCAGCAGCTCTAGCGGGAGTGGACTAGGGGAGCTGTTTTTT. This sequence encodes CASSSSGSGLGELFF.

The V gene is TRBV5-1, the J gene TRBJ2-7; 10 nucleotides align to TRBD2. Germline lookup yields CDR1 SGHRS and CDR2 YFSETQ. The ends lost 4 bases at V and 3 bases at J; junction bases unmatched: 7. CDR3 length: 15 residues. CDR3 protein: CASSSIAGGRYEQYF. DNA of the CDR3: TGCGCCAGCAGCAGTATAGCGGGAGGCCGCTACGAGCAGTACTTC.

This clone was detected once. The chain uses TRBV6-6 and TRBJ1-4; 7 bases fit TRBD1. CDR1 and CDR2 from the germline V gene are MNHNY and SVGAGI (reference sequence). This CDR3 has 14 residues. With 7 bases clipped from V and 6 bases from J, the junction kept 8 bases outside the gene matches. CDR3 amino acids: CASKDRAFDEKLFF. Here the CDR3 DNA reads TGTGCCAGCAAAGACAGGGCTTTCGATGAAAAACTGTTTTTT.

The V and J genes are TRBV20-1 and TRBJ2-1; 13 bases agree with TRBD2. Trimming took 3 bases from V and 2 from J; bases not matched to a gene: 4. The CDR3 consists of 16 residues. Germline V gene sequence: CDR1 DFQATT, CDR2 SNEGSKA (reference sequence). This CDR3 reads CSASGLAGAPYNEQFF. As DNA, the CDR3 is TGCAGTGCTAGTGGACTAGCGGGAGCCCCCTACAATGAGCAGTTCTTC.

V gene TRBV7-9 combines with J gene TRBJ2-3; 13 bases are shared with TRBD2. The CDR3 contains 16 residues. Germline assignment: CDR1 SEHNR and CDR2 FQNEAQ (reference sequence). With V trimmed by 5 bases and J by 2 bases, 4 bases remained unmatched. DNA for the CDR3: TGTGCCAGCAGCAGGGGGACTAGCGGGGCCACAGATACGCAGTATTTT. This translates into CASSRGTSGATDTQYF. Using reference TRBV7-9 and TRBJ2-3 for the parts outside the CDR3, the full variable domain is DTGVSQNPRHKITKRGQNVTFRCDPISEHNRLYWYRQTLGQGPEFLTYFQNEAQLEKSRLLSDRFSAERPKGSFSTLEIQRTEQGDSAMYLCASSRGTSGATDTQYFGPGTRLTVL.

This chain uses TRBV6-6 with TRBJ1-5; D is unclear. Germline V lookup: CDR1 MNHNY, CDR2 SVGAGI (reference sequence). The V gene lost 5 bases and the J gene lost 4 bases, with 21 bases spanning the gap. The CDR3 sequence is 17 residues long. The CDR3 bases are TGTGCCAGCAGTCAAAGTATTCTGGGAAGCGGAAATCAGCCCCAGCATTTT. Translating it yields CASSQSILGSGNQPQHF.

In its sample, this clone was seen once. The genes are TRBV28 and TRBJ1-5; 7 positions agree with TRBD1. Germline V gene data show CDR1 as MDHEN and CDR2 as SYDVKM. The CDR3 length is 14 residues. With V trimmed by 6 bases and J by 3 bases, 5 bases remained unmatched. CDR3 protein: CASRATGVNQPQHF. CDR3 DNA sequence: TGTGCCAGCAGGGCTACAGGGGTCAATCAGCCCCAGCATTTT.

CDR3 nucleotides: TGTGCCACCAGTGATCATAACGACAGTGAGCAGTTCTTC. Encoded protein: CATSDHNDSEQFF. The chain uses TRBV24-1 and TRBJ2-1; possibly TRBD1 for D (5 bases). This CDR3 has 13 residues. V lost 3 bases to trimming and J lost 9 bases, with 11 bases between them. The V gene's germline CDR1 is KGHDR and CDR2 SFDVKD.

This sequence joins TRBV2 and TRBJ2-7, with 9 bases aligning to TRBD2. Per germline, CDR1 SNHLY and CDR2 FYNNEI. Trimming removed 4 bases from V and 3 bases from J; junction bases left unmatched: 4. This CDR3 spans 14 amino acids. The CDR3 DNA is TGTGCCAGCAGTGGTAAAGCGGGAGGCTACGAGCAGTACTTC. This codes for CASSGKAGGYEQYF.

The chain recombines TRBV28 with TRBJ1-2, with 7 bases lining up with TRBD1. Trimming cost V 6 bases and J 3 bases; bases outside gene matches: 10. This CDR3 spans 15 amino acids. Germline CDR1 reads MDHEN; CDR2 reads SYDVKM. This CDR3 reads CASSTTGTEYYGYTF. The CDR3 coding sequence is TGTGCCAGCAGCACCACCGGGACAGAGTACTATGGCTACACCTTC.

The chain links TRBV19 to TRBJ1-5; no definite D call. CDR3 length: 13 residues. Germline V lookup: CDR1 LNHDA, CDR2 SQIVND (reference sequence). Between the trimmed V and J ends, which lost 5 bases and 10 bases, there was a span of 15 bases. The CDR3 sequence is CASSPQRGSPQHF. CDR3 nucleotides: TGTGCCAGTAGTCCACAAAGAGGAAGCCCCCAGCATTTT.

The chain employs TRBV3-1 (or the pseudogene TRBV3-2) and TRBJ2-7, with D possibly being TRBD1 (5 bases). The CDR3 is made up of 15 amino acids. Germline values: CDR1 LGHDT, CDR2 YNNKEL (reference sequence). Trimming shortened V by 5 bases and J by 1 base, and 15 bases separated the two germline ends. CDR3 sequence (DNA): TGTGCCAGCAGCTCCACCTTTCAGGGATCCTACGAGCAGTACTTC. This translates into CASSSTFQGSYEQYF.

This chain uses TRBV5-1 with TRBJ2-4; 7 bases agree with TRBD1. Germline V gene data show CDR1 as SGHRS and CDR2 as YFSETQ. V shed 4 bases and J 0 bases; nucleotides not matched to a gene: 7. This CDR3 has 16 amino acids. Here the CDR3 reads CASSPGTDLAKNIQYF. CDR3 coding DNA: TGCGCCAGCAGCCCAGGGACAGATCTAGCCAAAAACATTCAGTACTTC.

V is TRBV18 and J is TRBJ2-5; no clear D. Per germline, CDR1 KGHSH and CDR2 LQKENI. This CDR3 has 14 amino acids. V gave up 1 base and J gave up 4 bases, with 10 bases separating them. CDR3 sequence (DNA): TGTGCCAGCTCACCACGGCAGGTAGGAGAGACCCAGTACTTC. Protein product: CASSPRQVGETQYF.

This sequence joins TRBV6-5 and TRBJ1-3, with 7 bases that match TRBD1. The CDR3 runs 14 residues. Germline values: CDR1 MNHEY, CDR2 SVGAGI. V was clipped by 3 bases and J by 3 bases; unmatched bases: 2. CDR3 sequence: CASSYQGVGNTIYF. The CDR3 DNA is TGTGCCAGCAGTTATCAGGGGGTTGGAAACACCATATATTTT.

This rearrangement joins TRBV11-2 to TRBJ1-1; no clear D gene. V lost 4 bases and J lost 2, with 8 bases in between. This CDR3 comprises 13 residues. From germline, CDR1 is SGHAT and CDR2 FQNNGV. The CDR3: CASSSQYNTEAFF. CDR3 DNA sequence: TGTGCCAGCAGCTCACAATATAACACTGAAGCTTTCTTT.

This rearrangement joins TRBV19 to TRBJ1-5; 8 bases are a match to TRBD1. Germline lookup yields CDR1 LNHDA and CDR2 SQIVND (reference sequence). Trimming removed 6 bases from V and 9 bases from J; junction bases left unmatched: 19. The CDR3 contains 17 residues. This CDR3 reads CASRWTGSSSLLRPQHF. DNA of the CDR3: TGTGCCAGTAGATGGACAGGGTCGTCTTCCCTTTTGCGGCCCCAGCATTTT.

This clone turned up a few times. This rearrangement joins TRBV4-2 to TRBJ2-7, with D possibly matching TRBD1 (6 bases). V lost 0 bases to trimming and J lost 2 bases, with 14 bases between them. Germline CDR1 is LGHNA and CDR2 is YNFKEQ. The CDR3 contains 16 residues. In DNA form, the CDR3 reads TGTGCCAGCAGCCAAGAAGAGGACAGTGAAACCTACGAGCAGTACTTC. Translation gives CASSQEEDSETYEQYF.